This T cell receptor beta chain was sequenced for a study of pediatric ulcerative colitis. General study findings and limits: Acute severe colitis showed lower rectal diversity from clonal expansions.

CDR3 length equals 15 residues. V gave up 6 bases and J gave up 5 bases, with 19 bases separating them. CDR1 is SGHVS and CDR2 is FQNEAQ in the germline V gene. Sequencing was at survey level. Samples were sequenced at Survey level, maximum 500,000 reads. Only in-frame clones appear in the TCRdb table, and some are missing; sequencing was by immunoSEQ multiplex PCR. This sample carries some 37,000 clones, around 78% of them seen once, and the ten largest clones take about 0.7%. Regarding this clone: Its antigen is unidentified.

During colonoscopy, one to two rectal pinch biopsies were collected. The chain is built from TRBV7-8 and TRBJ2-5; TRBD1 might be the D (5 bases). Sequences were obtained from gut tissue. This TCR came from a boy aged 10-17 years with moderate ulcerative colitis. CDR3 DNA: TGTGCCAGCAGGAGGTTCGGTGGGGCTCGGGAGACCCAGTACTTC. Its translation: CASRRFGGARETQYF.